This T cell receptor beta chain was recorded in a study of patients and donors after allogeneic stem cell transplantation. The CDR3 loop spans 13 amino acids. Germline V gene data show CDR1 as LGHDT and CDR2 as YNNKEL (reference sequence). V shed 2 bases, J shed 7 bases, and the junction held 4 bases outside the gene matches. TCRdb itself ran the RT-PCR reads through MiXCR, one entry per CDR3 protein. The sample holds 390,000 or so distinct CDR3 sequences; around 15% are singletons and the top ten take less than 9.5%. Sequenced sample: blood, either unsorted or a sorted T cell fraction (not recorded which). The chain couples TRBV3-1 to TRBJ1-1; 7 positions match TRBD1. The receptor's source is a human donor who was either an allogeneic HSCT recipient or a stem cell or donor lymphocyte infusion donor (not recorded which). It is not recorded whose cells these are; they may come from a transplant donor. The CDR3 DNA reads TGTGCCAGCAGCCAACTGACAGGGCGTGAAGCTTTCTTT. Residues: CASSQLTGREAFF.